This TCR beta chain originates from a study of blood T cell repertoires in COVID-19. Assay: immunoSEQ multiplex PCR; the TCRdb copy retains only in-frame clones and omits some. The sample holds a few hundred thousand clones, roughly 85% seen once. This clone has a single count. This sequence originates from a man aged 35-49 years who had recovered from COVID-19. The material sequenced was PBMCs or T cells enriched from blood (not recorded which).

The CDR3 bases are TGTGCCAGCACAACAACAGGATCCTACGAGCAGTACTTC. Protein product: CASTTTGSYEQYF. The gene calls are TRBV6-5 and TRBJ2-7; D perhaps matches TRBD1 (5 bases). This CDR3 contains 13 residues. Germline CDR1 MNHEY, CDR2 SVGAGI. The V gene lost 7 bases and the J gene lost 1 base, with 11 bases spanning the gap.